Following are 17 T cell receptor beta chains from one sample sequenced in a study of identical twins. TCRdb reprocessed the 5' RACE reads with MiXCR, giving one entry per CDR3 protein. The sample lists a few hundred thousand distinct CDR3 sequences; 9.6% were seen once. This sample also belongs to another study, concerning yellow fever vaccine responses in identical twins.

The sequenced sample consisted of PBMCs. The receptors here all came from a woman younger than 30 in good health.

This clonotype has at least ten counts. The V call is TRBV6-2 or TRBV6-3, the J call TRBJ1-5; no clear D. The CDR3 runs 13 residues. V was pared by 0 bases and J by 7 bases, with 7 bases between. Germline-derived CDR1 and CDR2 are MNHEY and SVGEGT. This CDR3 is CASSYSAAQPQHF. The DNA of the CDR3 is TGTGCCAGCAGTTACTCCGCCGCGCAGCCCCAGCATTTT.

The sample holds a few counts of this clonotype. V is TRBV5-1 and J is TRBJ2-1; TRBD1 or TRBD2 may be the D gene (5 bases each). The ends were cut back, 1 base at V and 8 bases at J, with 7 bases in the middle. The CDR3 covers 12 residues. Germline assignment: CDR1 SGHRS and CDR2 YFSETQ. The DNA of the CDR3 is TGCGCCAGCAGCTTGACGGGGCATGAGCAGTTCTTC. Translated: CASSLTGHEQFF.

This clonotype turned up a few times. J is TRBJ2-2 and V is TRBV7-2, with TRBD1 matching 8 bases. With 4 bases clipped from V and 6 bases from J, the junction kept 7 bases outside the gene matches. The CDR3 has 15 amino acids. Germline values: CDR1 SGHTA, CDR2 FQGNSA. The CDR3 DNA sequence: TGTGCCAGCAGCTCCAAGACAGGGGAGGCCGGGGAGCTGTTTTTT. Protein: CASSSKTGEAGELFF.

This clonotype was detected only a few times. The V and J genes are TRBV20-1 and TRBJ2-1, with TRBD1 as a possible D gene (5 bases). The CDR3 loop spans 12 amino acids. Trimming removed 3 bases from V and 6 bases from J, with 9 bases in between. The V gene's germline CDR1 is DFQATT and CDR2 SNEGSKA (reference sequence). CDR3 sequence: CSARTETNEQFF. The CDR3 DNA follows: TGCAGTGCTAGGACAGAGACCAATGAGCAGTTCTTC.

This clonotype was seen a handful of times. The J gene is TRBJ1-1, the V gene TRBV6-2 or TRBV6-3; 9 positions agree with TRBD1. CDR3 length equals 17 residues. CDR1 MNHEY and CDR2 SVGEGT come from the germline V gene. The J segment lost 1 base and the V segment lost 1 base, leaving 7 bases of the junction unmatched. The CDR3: CASSYWYRGLRNTEAFF. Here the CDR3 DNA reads TGTGCCAGCAGTTACTGGTACAGGGGGCTAAGGAACACTGAAGCTTTCTTT.

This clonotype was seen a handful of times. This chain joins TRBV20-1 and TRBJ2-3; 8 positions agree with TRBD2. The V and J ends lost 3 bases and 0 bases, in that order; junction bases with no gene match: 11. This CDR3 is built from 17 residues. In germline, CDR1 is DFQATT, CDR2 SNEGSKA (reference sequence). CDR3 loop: CSARWSGSFGSTDTQYF. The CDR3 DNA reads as TGCAGTGCTAGGTGGAGCGGGAGTTTCGGTAGCACAGATACGCAGTATTTT.

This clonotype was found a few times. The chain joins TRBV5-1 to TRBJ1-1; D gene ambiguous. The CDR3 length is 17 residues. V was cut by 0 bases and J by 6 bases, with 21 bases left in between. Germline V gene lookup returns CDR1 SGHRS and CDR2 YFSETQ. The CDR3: CASSLGAQTRQYAEAFF. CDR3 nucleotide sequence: TGCGCCAGCAGCTTGGGGGCACAGACCCGGCAATACGCTGAAGCTTTCTTT.

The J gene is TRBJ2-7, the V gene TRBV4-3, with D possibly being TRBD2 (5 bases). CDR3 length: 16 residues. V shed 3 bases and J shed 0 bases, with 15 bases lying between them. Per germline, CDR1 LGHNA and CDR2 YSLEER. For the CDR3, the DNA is TGCGCCAGCAGCCAGGGGAAAAGCGGTAGCTCCTACGAGCAGTACTTC. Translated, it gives CASSQGKSGSSYEQYF.

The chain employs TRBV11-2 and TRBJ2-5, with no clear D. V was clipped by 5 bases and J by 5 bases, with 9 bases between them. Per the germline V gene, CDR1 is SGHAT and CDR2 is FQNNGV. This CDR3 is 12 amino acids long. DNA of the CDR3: TGTGCCAGCAGCGAACGGATGGAGACCCAGTACTTC. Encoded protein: CASSERMETQYF.

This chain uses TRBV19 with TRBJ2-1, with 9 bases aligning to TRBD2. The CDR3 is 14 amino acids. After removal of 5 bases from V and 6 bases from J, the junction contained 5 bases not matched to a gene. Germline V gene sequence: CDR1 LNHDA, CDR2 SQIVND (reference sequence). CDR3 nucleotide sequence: TGTGCCAGTAGTTTAGCGGGAGTTGTCAATGAGCAGTTCTTC. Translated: CASSLAGVVNEQFF.

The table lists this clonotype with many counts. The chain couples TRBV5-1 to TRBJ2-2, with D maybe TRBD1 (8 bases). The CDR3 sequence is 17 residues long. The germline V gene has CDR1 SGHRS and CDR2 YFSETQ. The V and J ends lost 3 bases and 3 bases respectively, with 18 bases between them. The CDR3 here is CASSSKGQGGDTGELFF. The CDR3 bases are TGCGCCAGCAGCTCTAAAGGACAGGGAGGGGACACCGGGGAGCTGTTTTTT. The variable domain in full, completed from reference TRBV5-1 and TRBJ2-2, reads KAGVTQTPRYLIKTRGQQVTLSCSPISGHRSVSWYQQTPGQGLQFLFEYFSETQRNKGNFPGRFSGRQFSNSRSEMNVSTLELGDSALYLCASSSKGQGGDTGELFFGEGSRLTVL.

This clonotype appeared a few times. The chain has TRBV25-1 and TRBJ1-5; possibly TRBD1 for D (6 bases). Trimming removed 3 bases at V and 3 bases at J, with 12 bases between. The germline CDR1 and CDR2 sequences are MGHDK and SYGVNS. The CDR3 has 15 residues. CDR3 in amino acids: CASSDQQGNNQPQHF. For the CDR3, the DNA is TGTGCCAGCAGTGATCAACAGGGTAACAATCAGCCCCAGCATTTT. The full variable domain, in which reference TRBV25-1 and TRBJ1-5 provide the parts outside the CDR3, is EADIYQTPRYLVIGTGKKITLECSQTMGHDKMYWYQQDPGMELHLIHYSYGVNSTEKGDLSSESTVSRIRTEHFPLTLESARPSHTSQYLCASSDQQGNNQPQHFGDGTRLSIL.

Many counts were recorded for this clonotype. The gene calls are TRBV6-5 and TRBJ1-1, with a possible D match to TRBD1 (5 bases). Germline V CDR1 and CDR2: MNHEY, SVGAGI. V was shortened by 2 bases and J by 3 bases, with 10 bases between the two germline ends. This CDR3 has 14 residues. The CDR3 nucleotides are TGTGCCAGCAGTTACATGGGGCCTGACACTGAAGCTTTCTTT. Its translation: CASSYMGPDTEAFF.

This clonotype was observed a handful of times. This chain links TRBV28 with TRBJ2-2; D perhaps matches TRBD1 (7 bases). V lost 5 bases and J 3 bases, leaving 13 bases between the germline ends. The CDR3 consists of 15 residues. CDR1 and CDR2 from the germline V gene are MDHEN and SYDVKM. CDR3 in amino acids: CASSPTGRHTGELFF. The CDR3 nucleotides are TGTGCCAGCAGTCCGACAGGGAGGCACACCGGGGAGCTGTTTTTT.

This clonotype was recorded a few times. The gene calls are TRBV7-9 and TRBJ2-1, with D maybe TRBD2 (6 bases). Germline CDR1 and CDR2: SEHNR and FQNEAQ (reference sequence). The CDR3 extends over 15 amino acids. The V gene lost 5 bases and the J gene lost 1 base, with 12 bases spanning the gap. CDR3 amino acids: CASSDVAGSYNEQFF. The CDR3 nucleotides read TGTGCCAGCAGCGATGTTGCGGGGTCCTACAATGAGCAGTTCTTC.

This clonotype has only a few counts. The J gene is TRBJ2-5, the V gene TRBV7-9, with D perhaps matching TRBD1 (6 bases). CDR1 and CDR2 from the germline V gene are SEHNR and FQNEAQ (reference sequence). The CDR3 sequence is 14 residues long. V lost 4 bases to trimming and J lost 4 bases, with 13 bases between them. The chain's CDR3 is CASSSRDIGETQYF. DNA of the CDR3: TGTGCCAGCAGCTCCAGGGACATTGGAGAGACCCAGTACTTC.

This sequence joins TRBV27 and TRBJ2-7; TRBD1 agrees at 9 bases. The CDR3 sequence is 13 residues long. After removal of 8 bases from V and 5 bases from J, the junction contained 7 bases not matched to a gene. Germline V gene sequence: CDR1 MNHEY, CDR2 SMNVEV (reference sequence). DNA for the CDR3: TGTGCCAGCGCGGGACAGGGTGTTCACGAGCAGTACTTC. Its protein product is CASAGQGVHEQYF.